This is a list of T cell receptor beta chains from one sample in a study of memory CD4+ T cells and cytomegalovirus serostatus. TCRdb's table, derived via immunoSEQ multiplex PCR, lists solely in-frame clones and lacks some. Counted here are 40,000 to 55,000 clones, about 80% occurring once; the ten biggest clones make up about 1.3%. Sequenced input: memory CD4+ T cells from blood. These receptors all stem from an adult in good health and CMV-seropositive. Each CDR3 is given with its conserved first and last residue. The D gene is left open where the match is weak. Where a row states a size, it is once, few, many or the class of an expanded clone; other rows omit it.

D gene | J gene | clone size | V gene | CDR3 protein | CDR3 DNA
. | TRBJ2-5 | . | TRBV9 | CASSVEPKQETQYF | TGTGCCAGCAGCGTAGAACCGAAACAAGAGACCCAGTACTTC
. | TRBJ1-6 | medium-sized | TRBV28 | CASSLFRRLENSPLHF | TGTGCCAGCAGTTTATTCCGGAGGTTGGAGAATTCACCCCTCCACTTT
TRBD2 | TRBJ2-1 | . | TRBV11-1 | CASSPVAGITNEQFF | TGTGCCAGCAGCCCGGTAGCGGGAATAACTAATGAGCAGTTCTTC
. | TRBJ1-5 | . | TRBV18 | CASSTDGPNQPQHF | TGTGCCAGCTCAACGGACGGTCCCAATCAGCCCCAGCATTTT
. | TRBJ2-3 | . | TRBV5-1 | CASSVNSYSDTQYF | TGCGCCAGCAGCGTTAATAGTTACTCAGATACGCAGTATTTT
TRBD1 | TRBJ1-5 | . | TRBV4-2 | CASSQGGRGESQPQHF | TGTGCCAGCAGCCAAGGGGGCAGGGGGGAAAGTCAGCCCCAGCATTTT
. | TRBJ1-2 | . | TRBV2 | CASSLRQDGYGYTF | TGTGCCAGCAGTCTAAGACAGGATGGGTATGGCTACACCTTC
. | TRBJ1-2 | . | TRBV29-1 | CSVALVGQDYGYTF | TGCAGCGTTGCCCTGGTAGGGCAGGACTATGGCTACACCTTC
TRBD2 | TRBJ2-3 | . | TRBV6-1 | CASSEYWGTSGSIDTQYF | TGTGCCAGCAGTGAATATTGGGGGACTAGCGGGAGTATTGATACGCAGTATTTT
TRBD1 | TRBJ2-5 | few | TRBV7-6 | CASSWDRWGQETQYF | TGTGCCAGCAGCTGGGACAGGTGGGGACAAGAGACCCAGTACTTC
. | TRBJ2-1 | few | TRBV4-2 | CASSRNDEQFF | TGTGCCAGCAGCCGAAATGATGAGCAGTTCTTC
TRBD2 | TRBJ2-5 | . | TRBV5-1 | CASSLGPRTRGVETQYF | TGCGCCAGCAGCTTGGGGCCTAGGACTAGGGGAGTGGAGACCCAGTACTTC
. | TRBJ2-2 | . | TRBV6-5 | CASSYSTTEETGELFF | TGTGCCAGCAGTTACTCAACGACAGAAGAGACCGGGGAGCTGTTTTTT
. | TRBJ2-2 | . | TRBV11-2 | CASSQTGSSTGELFF | TGTGCCAGCAGCCAAACAGGGTCGAGCACCGGGGAGCTGTTTTTT
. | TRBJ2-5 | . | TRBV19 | CASSIRYQETQYF | TGTGCCAGTAGTATTAGGTACCAAGAGACCCAGTACTTC
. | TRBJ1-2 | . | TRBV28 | CASSGTLYGYTF | TGTGCCAGCTCTGGGACACTTTATGGCTACACCTTC
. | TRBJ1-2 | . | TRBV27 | CASRPPGPLQGWHGYTF | TGTGCCAGCAGACCCCCAGGGCCTCTTCAGGGCTGGCATGGCTACACCTTC